These 14 T cell receptor beta chains were sequenced from one sample in a study of beta chain features in type 1 diabetes. Study observations and caveats: The study found moderately but significantly shorter TCRB CDR3s in all four CD4+ subsets of Type 1 diabetes patients.

The isolated RNA, all of it, was reverse transcribed, so expressed TCRB transcripts were what got sequenced. Profiled with immunoSEQ multiplex PCR; TCRdb holds only in-frame clones, not every one. This table holds about 53,000 clones, about 60% found once. These receptors' targets are unknown. Sequenced input: stem cell memory CD4+ T cells from blood. These receptors originate from a woman under 40 with type 1 diabetes.

The chain links TRBV6-5 to TRBJ1-4, with TRBD1 matching 9 bases. CDR1 is MNHEY and CDR2 is SVGAGI in the germline V gene. J was trimmed by 10 bases and V by 6 bases; bases with no gene match: 9. CDR3 length: 14 amino acids. CDR3 sequence: CASRTDRGGRKLFF. The CDR3 DNA reads as TGTGCCAGCAGGACGGACAGGGGCGGACGAAAACTGTTTTTT.

The CDR3 here is CASSSNRETKNIQYF. DNA of the CDR3: TGTGCCAGCAGCTCCAACAGGGAAACCAAAAACATTCAGTACTTC. This sequence joins TRBV5-4 and TRBJ2-4, with a weak D call TRBD1 (6 bases). Germline V gene data show CDR1 as SGHNT and CDR2 as YYREEE (reference sequence). V was shortened by 3 bases and J by 2 bases, with 12 bases between the two germline ends. There are 15 residues in the CDR3.

This chain links TRBV7-2 with TRBJ2-7; TRBD1 might be the D (5 bases). This CDR3 region has 13 residues. Trimming stripped 5 bases from V and 3 bases from J, with 11 bases between. CDR1 SGHTA and CDR2 FQGNSA come from the germline V gene. The DNA of the CDR3 is TGTGCCAGCAGCCAAGACAGATACTACGAGCAGTACTTC. It translates to CASSQDRYYEQYF.

This clone has only one observation. The chain has TRBV28 and TRBJ1-2; D is unresolved. CDR3 length equals 13 residues. V lost 2 bases and J lost 0, with 4 bases in between. Germline V lookup: CDR1 MDHEN, CDR2 SYDVKM. CDR3 DNA: TGTGCCAGCAGTTTACGTCCTAACTATGGCTACACCTTC. This sequence encodes CASSLRPNYGYTF.

V gene TRBV5-1 combines with J gene TRBJ2-6; 10 positions agree with TRBD1. V was pared by 4 bases and J by 3 bases, with 4 bases of the junction left unmatched. Germline CDR1 is SGHRS and CDR2 is YFSETQ. The CDR3 is 16 amino acids. Here the CDR3 reads CASSRDRGNGANVLTF. In DNA, the CDR3 is TGCGCCAGCAGCCGGGACAGGGGTAATGGGGCCAACGTCCTGACTTTC.

The chain uses TRBV18 and TRBJ1-2, with D tentatively TRBD1 (5 bases). The CDR3 contains 15 residues. Looked up from germline, CDR1 is KGHSH and CDR2 is LQKENI. Trimming removed 0 bases from V and 0 bases from J, with 8 bases in between. The CDR3 sequence is CASSPPPGTNYGYTF. The CDR3 DNA is TGTGCCAGCTCACCACCCCCAGGGACTAACTATGGCTACACCTTC. Full variable domain (rest looked up from reference TRBV18 and TRBJ1-2): NAGVMQNPRHLVRRRGQEARLRCSPMKGHSHVYWYRQLPEEGLKFMVYLQKENIIDESGMPKERFSAEFPKEGPSILRIQQVVRGDSAAYFCASSPPPGTNYGYTFGSGTRLTVV.

The J gene is TRBJ2-5, the V gene TRBV5-1; tentatively, D is TRBD1 (5 bases). Per the germline V gene, CDR1 is SGHRS and CDR2 is YFSETQ. The length of the CDR3 is 12 residues. V was shortened by 6 bases and J by 2 bases, with 8 bases between the two germline ends. For the CDR3, the DNA is TGCGCCAGCAAACGACAGCAAGAGACCCAGTACTTC. The encoded protein is CASKRQQETQYF. Full variable domain (missing parts from reference TRBV5-1 and TRBJ2-5): KAGVTQTPRYLIKTRGQQVTLSCSPISGHRSVSWYQQTPGQGLQFLFEYFSETQRNKGNFPGRFSGRQFSNSRSEMNVSTLELGDSALYLCASKRQQETQYFGPGTRLLVL.

This clone has only a few counts. The chain combines TRBV28 with TRBJ2-2, with D unresolved. Germline CDR1 is MDHEN and CDR2 is SYDVKM. The CDR3 is 12 residues long. Trimming stripped 5 bases from V and 6 bases from J, with 7 bases between. The CDR3 nucleotides read TGTGCCAGCAGTCTTAGCCCCGGGGAGCTGTTTTTT. Encoded protein: CASSLSPGELFF.

The gene calls are TRBV2 and TRBJ1-2; a possible D gene is TRBD1 (5 bases). From germline, CDR1 is SNHLY and CDR2 FYNNEI. The CDR3 sequence is 14 residues long. V was clipped by 4 bases and J by 0 bases, with 9 bases between them. CDR3 DNA: TGTGCCAGCAGTGGGGGCCGTTCTAACTATGGCTACACCTTC. Translating gives CASSGGRSNYGYTF.

This clone was seen once. The J gene is TRBJ2-5, the V gene TRBV29-1, with 9 bases matching TRBD1. The CDR3 sequence is 11 residues long. Germline loops: CDR1 SQVTM, CDR2 ANQGSEA. J was trimmed by 5 bases and V by 6 bases; bases with no gene match: 1. CDR3 nucleotide sequence: TGCAGCGTCGGGACAGGGGAGACCCAGTACTTC. The encoded protein is CSVGTGETQYF.

This clone came up a few times. The chain recombines TRBV28 with TRBJ2-7, with 11 bases matching TRBD2. The CDR3 is 14 residues long. V was clipped by 6 bases and J by 4 bases; unmatched bases: 5. Per germline, CDR1 MDHEN and CDR2 SYDVKM. The CDR3: CASSLAGGSYEQYF. The CDR3 bases are TGTGCCAGCAGCCTAGCGGGAGGTTCGTACGAGCAGTACTTC.

This clone was counted between two and nine times. CDR3 coding DNA: TGTGCCAGCAGCCAGGGACTAGCGGTTGTGATACCCTACGAGCAGTACTTC. Translating it yields CASSQGLAVVIPYEQYF. The gene calls are TRBV7-9 and TRBJ2-7; 11 nucleotides match TRBD2. V shed 5 bases, J shed 2 bases, and the junction held 11 bases outside the gene matches. The CDR3 contains 17 residues. Germline CDR1 SEHNR, CDR2 FQNEAQ (reference sequence).

This chain uses TRBV9 with TRBJ1-2; 9 bases map to TRBD1. Germline CDR1 and CDR2: SGDLS and YYNGEE. Trimming took 9 bases from V and 8 from J; bases not matched to a gene: 17. CDR3 size: 15 residues. The CDR3 nucleotides read TGTGCCACGGGAACAGGGGGCGAGTCACGTGGAGGCTACACCTTC. It yields the protein CATGTGGESRGGYTF.

The rearrangement links TRBV6-6 to TRBJ1-1, with 7 nucleotides matching TRBD1. The germline V gene encodes CDR1 MNHNY and CDR2 SVGAGI (reference sequence). V shed 6 bases, J shed 3 bases, and the junction held 10 bases outside the gene matches. The CDR3 runs to 15 residues. The CDR3 DNA follows: TGTGCCAGCAGACATAGACAGGGTACGGACACTGAAGCTTTCTTT. It is translated as CASRHRQGTDTEAFF.